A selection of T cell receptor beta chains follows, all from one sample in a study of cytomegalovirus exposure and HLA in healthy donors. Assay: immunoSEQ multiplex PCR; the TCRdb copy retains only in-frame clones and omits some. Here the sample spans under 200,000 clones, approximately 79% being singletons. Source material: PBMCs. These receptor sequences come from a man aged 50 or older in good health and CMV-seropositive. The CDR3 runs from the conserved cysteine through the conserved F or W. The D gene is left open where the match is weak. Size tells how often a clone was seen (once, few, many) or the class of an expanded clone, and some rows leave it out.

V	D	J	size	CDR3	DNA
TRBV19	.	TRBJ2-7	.	CASNQGISSYEQYF	TGTGCCAGTAATCAGGGGATTAGCTCCTACGAGCAGTACTTC
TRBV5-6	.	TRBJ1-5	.	CASSLGQAHNQPQHF	TGTGCCAGCAGCTTGGGGCAGGCACACAATCAGCCCCAGCATTTT
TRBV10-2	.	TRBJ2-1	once	CASRGRGAYNEQFF	TGCGCCAGCCGAGGGCGGGGCGCATACAATGAGCAGTTCTTC
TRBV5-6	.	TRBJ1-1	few	CASSLGGPNTEAFF	TGTGCCAGCAGCTTAGGAGGGCCGAACACTGAAGCTTTCTTT
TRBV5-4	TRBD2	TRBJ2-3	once	CASSLGASGGLTDTQYF	TGTGCCAGCAGCTTGGGGGCTAGCGGGGGGCTTACAGATACGCAGTATTTT
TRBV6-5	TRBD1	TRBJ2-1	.	CASSNDRGAYNEQFF	TGTGCCAGCAGCAACGACAGGGGAGCCTACAATGAGCAGTTCTTC
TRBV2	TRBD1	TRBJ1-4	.	CASSDSGTGGRGEKLFF	TGTGCCAGCAGTGATTCCGGGACAGGGGGCCGAGGTGAAAAACTGTTTTTT
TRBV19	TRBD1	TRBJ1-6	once	CASSILQTGSNSPLHF	TGTGCCAGTAGTATCCTTCAGACAGGGTCGAATTCACCCCTCCACTTT
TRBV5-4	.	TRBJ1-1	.	CASSFGGTEAFF	TGTGCCAGCAGCTTCGGGGGGACTGAAGCTTTCTTT
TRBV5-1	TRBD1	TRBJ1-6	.	CASSLAGTGRSPLHF	TGCGCCAGCAGCTTGGCTGGGACAGGGAGATCACCCCTCCACTTT
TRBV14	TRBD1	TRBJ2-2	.	CASSQATGGTGELFF	TGTGCCAGCAGCCAAGCGACAGGGGGCACCGGGGAGCTGTTTTTT
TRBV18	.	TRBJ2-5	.	CASSGTQQETQYF	TGTGCCAGCTCAGGTACACAACAAGAGACCCAGTACTTC
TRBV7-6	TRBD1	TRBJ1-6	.	CASSLATKQGRNSPLHF	TGTGCCAGCAGCTTAGCGACGAAACAGGGGAGGAATTCACCCCTCCACTTT
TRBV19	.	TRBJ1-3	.	CASSTSGNTIYF	TGTGCCAGTAGTACGAGTGGAAACACCATATATTTT
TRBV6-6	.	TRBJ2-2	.	CASSYAGAHTGELFF	TGTGCCAGCAGTTACGCAGGGGCACACACCGGGGAGCTGTTTTTT
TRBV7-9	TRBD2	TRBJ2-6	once	CASSLALAGAPGANVLTF	TGTGCCAGCAGCTTAGCCTTAGCGGGGGCGCCGGGGGCCAACGTCCTGACTTTC
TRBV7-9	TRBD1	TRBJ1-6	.	CASSSGTAVNSPLHF	TGTGCCAGCAGCTCCGGGACAGCCGTTAATTCACCCCTCCACTTT
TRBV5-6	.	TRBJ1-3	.	CASSPRYYSGNTIYF	TGTGCCAGCAGCCCGAGGTATTACTCTGGAAACACCATATATTTT
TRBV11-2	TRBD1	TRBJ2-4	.	CASSPATGGKNIQYF	TGTGCCAGCAGCCCTGCTACAGGGGGCAAAAACATTCAGTACTTC
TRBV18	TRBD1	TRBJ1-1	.	CASSPQTGGTNTEAFF	TGTGCCAGCTCACCACAGACAGGGGGGACGAACACTGAAGCTTTCTTT
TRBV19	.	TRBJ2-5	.	CASSFQQETQYF	TGTGCCAGTAGCTTCCAGCAAGAGACCCAGTACTTC
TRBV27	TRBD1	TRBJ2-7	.	CASRRPGQGYTEQYF	TGTGCCAGCAGGCGCCCGGGACAGGGGTACACCGAGCAGTACTTC
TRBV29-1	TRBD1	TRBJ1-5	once	CSTGQANQPQHF	TGCAGCACTGGACAGGCCAATCAGCCCCAGCATTTT
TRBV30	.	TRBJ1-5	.	CAWSVSSLQGRYQPQHF	TGTGCCTGGAGTGTAAGCAGTTTGCAGGGCAGATATCAGCCCCAGCATTTT
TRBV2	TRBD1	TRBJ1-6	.	CASRDRGNSPLHF	TGTGCCAGCAGGGACAGGGGGAATTCACCCCTCCACTTT
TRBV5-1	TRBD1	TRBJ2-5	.	CASSPGRGQSSGAAETQYF	TGCGCCAGCAGCCCCGGACGGGGACAGTCCTCTGGTGCTGCAGAGACCCAGTACTTC
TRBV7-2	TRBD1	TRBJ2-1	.	CASSLKQGRGDEQFF	TGTGCCAGCAGCTTAAAACAGGGGAGAGGGGATGAGCAGTTCTTC
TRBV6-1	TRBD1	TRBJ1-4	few	CASSRTGPNEKLFF	TGTGCCAGCAGTCGGACAGGGCCAAATGAAAAACTGTTTTTT
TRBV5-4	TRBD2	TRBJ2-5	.	CASSLEGRGGQETQYF	TGTGCCAGCAGCTTGGAGGGGCGGGGGGGGCAAGAGACCCAGTACTTC
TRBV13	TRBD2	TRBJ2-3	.	CASSSGLAGSTDTQYF	TGTGCCAGCAGCTCCGGACTAGCGGGGAGCACAGATACGCAGTATTTT
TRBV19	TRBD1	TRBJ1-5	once	CASSSQGAFSQPQHF	TGTGCCAGTAGTTCCCAGGGGGCATTTAGTCAGCCCCAGCATTTT
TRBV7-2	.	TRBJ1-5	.	CASSLKSGRGNNQPQHF	TGTGCCAGCAGCTTGAAGTCGGGCAGGGGAAATAATCAGCCCCAGCATTTT
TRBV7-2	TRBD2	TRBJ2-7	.	CASSLVLAGDSYEQYF	TGTGCCAGCAGCTTAGTACTAGCGGGGGATTCCTACGAGCAGTACTTC
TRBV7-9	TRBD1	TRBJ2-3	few	CASSPTGGGTQYF	TGTGCCAGCAGCCCTACAGGGGGCGGTACGCAGTATTTT
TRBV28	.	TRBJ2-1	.	CASSLLGGGSSYNEQFF	TGTGCCAGCAGTTTATTAGGGGGGGGTAGCTCCTACAATGAGCAGTTCTTC
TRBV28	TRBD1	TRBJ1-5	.	CASSLGQRNQPQHF	TGTGCCAGCAGCCTGGGACAGCGCAATCAGCCCCAGCATTTT
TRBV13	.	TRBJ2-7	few	CASSLSAGRPYEQYF	TGTGCCAGCAGCTTATCCGCAGGGAGGCCCTACGAGCAGTACTTC